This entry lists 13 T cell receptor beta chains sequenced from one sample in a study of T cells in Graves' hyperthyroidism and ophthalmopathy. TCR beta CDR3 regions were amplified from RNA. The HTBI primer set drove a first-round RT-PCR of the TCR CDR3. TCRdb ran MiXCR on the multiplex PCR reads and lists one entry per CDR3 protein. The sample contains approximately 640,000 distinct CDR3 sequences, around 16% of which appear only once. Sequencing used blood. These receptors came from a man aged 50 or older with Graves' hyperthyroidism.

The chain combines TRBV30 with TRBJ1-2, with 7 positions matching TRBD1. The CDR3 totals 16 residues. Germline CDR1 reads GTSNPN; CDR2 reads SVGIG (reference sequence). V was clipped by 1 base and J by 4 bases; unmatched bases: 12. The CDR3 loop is CAWSGGGTAYTYGYTF. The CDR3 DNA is TGTGCCTGGAGTGGGGGCGGGACAGCCTATACCTATGGCTACACCTTC.

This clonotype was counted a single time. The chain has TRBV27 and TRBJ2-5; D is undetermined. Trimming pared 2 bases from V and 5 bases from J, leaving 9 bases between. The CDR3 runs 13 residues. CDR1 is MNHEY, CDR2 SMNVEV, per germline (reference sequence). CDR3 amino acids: CASSLIAMETQYF. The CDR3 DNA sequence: TGTGCCAGCAGTTTAATAGCCATGGAGACCCAGTACTTC.

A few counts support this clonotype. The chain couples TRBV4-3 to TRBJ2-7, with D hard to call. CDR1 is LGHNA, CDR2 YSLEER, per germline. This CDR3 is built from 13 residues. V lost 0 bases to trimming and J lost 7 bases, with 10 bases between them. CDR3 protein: CASSQDQVREQYF. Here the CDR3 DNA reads TGCGCCAGCAGCCAAGATCAAGTGCGTGAGCAGTACTTC.

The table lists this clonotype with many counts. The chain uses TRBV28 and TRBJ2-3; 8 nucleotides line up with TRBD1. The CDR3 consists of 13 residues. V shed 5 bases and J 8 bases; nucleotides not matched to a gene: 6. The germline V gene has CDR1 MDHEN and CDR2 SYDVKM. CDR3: CASSRQGPGTQYF. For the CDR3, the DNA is TGTGCCAGCAGTAGACAGGGGCCAGGTACGCAGTATTTT.

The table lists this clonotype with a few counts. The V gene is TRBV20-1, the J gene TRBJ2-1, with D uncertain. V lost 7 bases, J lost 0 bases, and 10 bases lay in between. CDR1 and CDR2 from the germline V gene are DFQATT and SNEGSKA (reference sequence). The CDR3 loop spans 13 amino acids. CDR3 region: CSDRAPSYNEQFF. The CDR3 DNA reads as TGCAGTGATAGGGCGCCCTCCTACAATGAGCAGTTCTTC.

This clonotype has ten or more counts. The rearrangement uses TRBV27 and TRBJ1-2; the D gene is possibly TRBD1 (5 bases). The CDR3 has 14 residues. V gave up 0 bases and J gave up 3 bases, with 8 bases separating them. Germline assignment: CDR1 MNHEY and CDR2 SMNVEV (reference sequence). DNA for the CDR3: TGTGCCAGCAGTTTATCCGGGGGGGACTATGGCTACACCTTC. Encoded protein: CASSLSGGDYGYTF.

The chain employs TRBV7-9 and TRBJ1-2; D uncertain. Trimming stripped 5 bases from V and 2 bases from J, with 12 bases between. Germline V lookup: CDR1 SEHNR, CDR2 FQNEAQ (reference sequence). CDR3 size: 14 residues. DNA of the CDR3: TGTGCCAGCAGCCCAGTGGGAGCCAACTATGGCTACACCTTC. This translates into CASSPVGANYGYTF.

CDR3 region: CSATSWDRRNTGELFF. The CDR3 nucleotides read TGCAGTGCCACTTCGTGGGACAGGAGAAACACCGGGGAGCTGTTTTTT. The chain recombines TRBV20-1 with TRBJ2-2; 8 bases match TRBD1. The CDR3 is 16 residues long. CDR1 and CDR2 from the germline V gene are DFQATT and SNEGSKA (reference sequence). V was pared by 6 bases and J by 2 bases, with 11 bases of the junction left unmatched.

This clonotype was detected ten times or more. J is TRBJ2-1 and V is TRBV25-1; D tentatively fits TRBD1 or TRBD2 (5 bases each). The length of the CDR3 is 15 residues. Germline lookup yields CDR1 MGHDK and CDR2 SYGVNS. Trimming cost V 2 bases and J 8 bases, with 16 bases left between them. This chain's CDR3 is CASSEGGYEIYEQFF. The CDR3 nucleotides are TGTGCCAGCAGTGAAGGGGGTTATGAGATTTATGAGCAGTTCTTC.

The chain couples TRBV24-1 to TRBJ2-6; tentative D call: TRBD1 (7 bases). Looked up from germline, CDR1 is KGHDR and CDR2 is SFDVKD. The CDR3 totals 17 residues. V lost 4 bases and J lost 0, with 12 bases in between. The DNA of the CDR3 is TGTGCCACCAGTGAGACAGGGAGGAACTCTGGGGCCAACGTCCTGACTTTC. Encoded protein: CATSETGRNSGANVLTF.

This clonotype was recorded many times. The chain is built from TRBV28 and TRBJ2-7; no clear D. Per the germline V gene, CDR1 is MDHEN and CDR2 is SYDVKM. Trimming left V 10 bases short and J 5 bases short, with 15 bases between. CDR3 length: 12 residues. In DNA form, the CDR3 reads TGTGCCACCGACGCTCTAGGAAACGAGCAGTACTTC. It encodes CATDALGNEQYF.

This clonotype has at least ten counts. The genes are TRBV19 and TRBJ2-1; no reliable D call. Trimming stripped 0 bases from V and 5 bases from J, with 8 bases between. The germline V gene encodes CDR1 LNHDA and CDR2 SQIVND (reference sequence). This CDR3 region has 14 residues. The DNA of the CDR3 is TGTGCCAGTAGTATAGACAGGCAGAACAATGAGCAGTTCTTC. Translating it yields CASSIDRQNNEQFF.

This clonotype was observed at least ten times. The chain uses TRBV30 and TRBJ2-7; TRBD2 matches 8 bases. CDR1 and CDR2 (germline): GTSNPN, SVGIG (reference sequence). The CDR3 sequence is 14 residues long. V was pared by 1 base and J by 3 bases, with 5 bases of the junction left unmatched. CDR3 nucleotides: TGTGCCTGGAGTGGGCCAGCGGGAGACTACGAGCAGTACTTC. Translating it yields CAWSGPAGDYEQYF.